This T cell receptor (beta chain) derives from a study of vaccination and CD4 T cells after COVID-19. Study results and limitations: Looking at convalescent patients, a median approximately 86% of reactive clones were present only post-vaccination.

Germline V gene lookup returns CDR1 MNHEY and CDR2 SVGEGT. The CDR3 length is 13 residues. The V end lost 7 bases, the J end lost 3 bases, and 12 bases lay between the germline ends. The Oncomine TCR Beta short-read assay sequenced DNA from cultured CD4+ T cells. Using its own MiXCR run on the PCR reads, TCRdb lists one record per CDR3 protein. The sample yields under 11,000 distinct CDR3 sequences, over 60% seen once. Regarding this clonotype: Its antigen is as yet unknown.

Indicated treatment: roughly 11-day PBMC culture with coronavirus spike peptide pools or control peptides (ViraFEST assay). The rearrangement uses TRBV6-2 or TRBV6-3 and TRBJ2-5, with D hard to call. This receptor was taken from a human donor who had recovered from COVID-19. The sequenced sample consisted of CD4+ T cells from blood, cultured in vitro. The CDR3 loop reads CASTQPPKETQYF. CDR3 DNA: TGTGCCAGCACCCAACCCCCTAAAGAGACCCAGTACTTC.